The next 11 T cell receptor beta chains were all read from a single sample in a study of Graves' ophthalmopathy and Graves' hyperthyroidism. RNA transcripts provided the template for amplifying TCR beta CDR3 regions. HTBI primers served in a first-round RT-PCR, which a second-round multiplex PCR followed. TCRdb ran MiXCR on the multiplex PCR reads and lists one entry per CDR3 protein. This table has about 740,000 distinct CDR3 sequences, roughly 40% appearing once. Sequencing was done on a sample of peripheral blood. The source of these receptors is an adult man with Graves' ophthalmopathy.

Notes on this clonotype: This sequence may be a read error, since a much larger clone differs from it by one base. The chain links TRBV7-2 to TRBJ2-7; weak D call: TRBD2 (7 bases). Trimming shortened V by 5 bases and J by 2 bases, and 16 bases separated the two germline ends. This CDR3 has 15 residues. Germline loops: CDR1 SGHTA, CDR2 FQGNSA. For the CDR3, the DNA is TGTGCCAGCAGCGGAGGACGGGGGGCAGCCTACGAGCAGTACTTC. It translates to CASSGGRGAAYEQYF.

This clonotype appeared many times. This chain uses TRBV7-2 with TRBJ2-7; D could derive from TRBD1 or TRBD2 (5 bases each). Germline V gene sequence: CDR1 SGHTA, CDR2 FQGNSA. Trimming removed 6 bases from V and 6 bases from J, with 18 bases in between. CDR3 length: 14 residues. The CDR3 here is CASSFRTGLTEQYF. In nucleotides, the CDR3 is TGTGCCAGCAGTTTTCGCACAGGACTCACCGAGCAGTACTTC.

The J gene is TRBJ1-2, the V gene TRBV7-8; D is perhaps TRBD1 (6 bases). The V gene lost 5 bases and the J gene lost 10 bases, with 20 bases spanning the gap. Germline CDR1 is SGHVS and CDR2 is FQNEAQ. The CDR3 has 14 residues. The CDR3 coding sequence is TGTGCCAGCAGCCAAGAGGGGGGATCGAAAGTCTACACCTTC. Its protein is CASSQEGGSKVYTF.

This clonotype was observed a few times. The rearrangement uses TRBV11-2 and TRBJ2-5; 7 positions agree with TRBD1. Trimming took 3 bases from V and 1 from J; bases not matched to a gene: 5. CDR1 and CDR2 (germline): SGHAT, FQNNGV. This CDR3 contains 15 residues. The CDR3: CASSFLWTGQETQYF. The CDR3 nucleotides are TGTGCCAGCAGCTTTCTCTGGACAGGCCAAGAGACCCAGTACTTC.

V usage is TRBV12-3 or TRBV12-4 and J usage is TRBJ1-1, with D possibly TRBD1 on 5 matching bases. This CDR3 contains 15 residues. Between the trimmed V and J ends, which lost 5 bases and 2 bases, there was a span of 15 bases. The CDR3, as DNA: TGTGCCAGCAGTCCGTACCGGGGGATAAACACTGAAGCTTTCTTT. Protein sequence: CASSPYRGINTEAFF.

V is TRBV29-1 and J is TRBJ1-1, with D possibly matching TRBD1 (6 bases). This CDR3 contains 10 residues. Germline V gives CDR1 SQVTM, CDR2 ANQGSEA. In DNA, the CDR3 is TGCAGGGACAGTAACACTGAAGCTTTCTTT. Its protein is CRDSNTEAFF. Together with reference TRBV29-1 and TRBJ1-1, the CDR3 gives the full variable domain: SAVISQKPSRDICQRGTSLTIQCQVDSQVTMMFWYRQQPGQSLTLIATANQGSEATYESGFVIDKFPISRPNLTFSTLTVSNMSPEDSSIYLCRDSNTEAFFGQGTRLTVV.

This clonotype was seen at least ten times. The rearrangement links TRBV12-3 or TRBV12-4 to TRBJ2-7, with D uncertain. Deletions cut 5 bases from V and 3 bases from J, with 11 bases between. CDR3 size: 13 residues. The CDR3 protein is CASSRTRDYEQYF. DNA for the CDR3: TGTGCCAGCAGTCGGACGCGTGACTACGAGCAGTACTTC.

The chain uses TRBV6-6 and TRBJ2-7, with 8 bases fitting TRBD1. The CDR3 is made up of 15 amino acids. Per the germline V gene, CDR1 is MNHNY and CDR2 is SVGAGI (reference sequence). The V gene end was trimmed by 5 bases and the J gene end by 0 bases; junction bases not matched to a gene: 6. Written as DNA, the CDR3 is TGTGCCAGCAGTGGGGGGACAGGACGCTCCTACGAGCAGTACTTC. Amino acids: CASSGGTGRSYEQYF.

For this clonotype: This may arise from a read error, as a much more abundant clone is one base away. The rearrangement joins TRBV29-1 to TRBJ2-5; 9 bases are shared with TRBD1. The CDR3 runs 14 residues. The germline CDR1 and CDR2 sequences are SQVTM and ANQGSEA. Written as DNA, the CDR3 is TGCAGCGTTCAAGGACAGGGGAACCAAGAGACCCAGAACTTC. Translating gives CSVQGQGNQETQNF.

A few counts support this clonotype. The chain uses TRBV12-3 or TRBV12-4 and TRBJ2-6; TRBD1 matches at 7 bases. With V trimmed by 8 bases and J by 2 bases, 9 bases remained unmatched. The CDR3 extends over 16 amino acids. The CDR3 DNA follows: TGTGCCAGCCAGACAGGGTTAGTTCCTGGGGCCAACGTCCTGACTTTC. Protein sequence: CASQTGLVPGANVLTF.

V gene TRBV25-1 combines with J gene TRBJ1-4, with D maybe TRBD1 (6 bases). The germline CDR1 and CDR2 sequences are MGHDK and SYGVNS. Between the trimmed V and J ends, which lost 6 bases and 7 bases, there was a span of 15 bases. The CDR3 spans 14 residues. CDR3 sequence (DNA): TGTGCCAGCAGAGGCGGAGGGGGTTTTGAAAAACTGTTTTTT. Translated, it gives CASRGGGGFEKLFF.